Listed below are T cell receptor beta chains from one sample, sequenced in a study of response to subunit inactivated influenza vaccine. TCRdb reprocessed the RT-PCR reads via MiXCR and lists one record per CDR3 protein. The table includes around 480,000 distinct CDR3 sequences, 16% detected once. The material was CD4+ T cells sorted from PBMCs, obtained roughly 24 months after vaccination. All receptors derive from a man aged 50 to 69 who received an inactivated influenza vaccine. Each CDR3 is given with its conserved first and last residue. D genes are given only for firm matches. A row's size may be missing; if present it is once, few, many or a size class.

D gene: .
clone size: few
J gene: TRBJ2-1
V gene: TRBV7-9
CDR3 protein: CASSLSVEGEQFF
CDR3 DNA: TGTGCCAGCAGCTTAAGTGTGGAGGGGGAGCAGTTCTTC

D gene: TRBD1
clone size: few
J gene: TRBJ2-2
V gene: TRBV5-1
CDR3 protein: CASSLTGQGGTGELFF
CDR3 DNA: TGCGCCAGCAGCTTGACCGGACAGGGTGGCACCGGGGAGCTGTTTTTT

D gene: TRBD1
clone size: .
J gene: TRBJ1-1
V gene: TRBV20-1
CDR3 protein: CSARRQGWQNTEAFF
CDR3 DNA: TGCAGTGCCAGACGACAGGGCTGGCAGAACACTGAAGCTTTCTTT

D gene: TRBD1
clone size: few
J gene: TRBJ1-2
V gene: TRBV11-2
CDR3 protein: CASSLTRTGTNYGYTF
CDR3 DNA: TGTGCCAGCAGCTTAACCCGGACAGGGACTAACTATGGCTACACCTTC

D gene: .
clone size: few
J gene: TRBJ2-1
V gene: TRBV6-2/TRBV6-3
CDR3 protein: CASRRPLVSTSNEQFF
CDR3 DNA: TGTGCCAGCAGGCGGCCACTAGTTTCTACCTCCAATGAGCAGTTCTTC

D gene: .
clone size: .
J gene: TRBJ1-1
V gene: TRBV12-3/TRBV12-4
CDR3 protein: CASSLVRGTEASF
CDR3 DNA: TGTGCCAGCAGTTTAGTTCGGGGGACTGAAGCTTCCTTT

D gene: .
clone size: .
J gene: TRBJ1-1
V gene: TRBV19
CDR3 protein: CASSISVMNTEAFF
CDR3 DNA: TGTGCCAGTAGTATATCGGTCATGAACACTGAAGCTTTCTTT

D gene: .
clone size: once
J gene: TRBJ1-1
V gene: TRBV7-8
CDR3 protein: CASSRFAYLLSNTEAFF
CDR3 DNA: TGTGCCAGCAGCCGATTCGCCTACCTCTTGAGTAACACTGAAGCTTTCTTT

D gene: .
clone size: .
J gene: TRBJ2-2
V gene: TRBV11-3
CDR3 protein: CASSLAGMGELFF
CDR3 DNA: TGTGCCAGCAGCTTAGCGGGGATGGGGGAGCTGTTTTTT

D gene: .
clone size: few
J gene: TRBJ1-6
V gene: TRBV5-6
CDR3 protein: CASSLPVPGVANSPLHF
CDR3 DNA: TGTGCCAGCAGCTTGCCAGTTCCAGGGGTAGCTAATTCACCCCTCCACTTT

D gene: TRBD1
clone size: few
J gene: TRBJ2-7
V gene: TRBV20-1
CDR3 protein: CSARDPRGGQANYEQYF
CDR3 DNA: TGCAGTGCTAGAGACCCCCGAGGTGGACAGGCAAACTACGAGCAGTACTTC

D gene: .
clone size: many
J gene: TRBJ2-3
V gene: TRBV11-1
CDR3 protein: CASSLNGASDTQYF
CDR3 DNA: TGTGCCAGCAGCTTAAATGGAGCCTCCGATACGCAGTATTTT

D gene: .
clone size: many
J gene: TRBJ2-2
V gene: TRBV12-3/TRBV12-4
CDR3 protein: CASRARRGRSSGPTGELFF
CDR3 DNA: TGTGCCAGCAGGGCCCGCAGGGGGAGGTCGAGCGGACCAACCGGGGAGCTGTTTTTT

D gene: .
clone size: many
J gene: TRBJ2-7
V gene: TRBV7-2
CDR3 protein: CASLPGSLSYEQYF
CDR3 DNA: TGTGCCAGCCTCCCCGGGAGTCTATCCTACGAGCAGTACTTC

D gene: .
clone size: few
J gene: TRBJ2-3
V gene: TRBV7-2
CDR3 protein: CASRSTGFTQYF
CDR3 DNA: TGTGCCAGCAGGTCGACCGGGTTTACGCAGTATTTT

D gene: TRBD1
clone size: .
J gene: TRBJ2-7
V gene: TRBV28
CDR3 protein: CASSQPGTATYEQYF
CDR3 DNA: TGTGCCAGCAGTCAACCCGGGACAGCAACCTACGAGCAGTACTTC

D gene: TRBD1
clone size: few
J gene: TRBJ2-1
V gene: TRBV24-1
CDR3 protein: CATSGPNRGRGEQFF
CDR3 DNA: TGTGCCACCAGTGGTCCTAACAGGGGGCGGGGAGAGCAGTTCTTC

D gene: .
clone size: few
J gene: TRBJ1-2
V gene: TRBV3-1
CDR3 protein: CASSQGSTGNYGYTF
CDR3 DNA: TGTGCCAGCAGCCAAGGCTCTACAGGGAACTATGGCTACACCTTC

D gene: .
clone size: .
J gene: TRBJ2-1
V gene: TRBV21-1
CDR3 protein: CASSNPGTSGAYNEQFF
CDR3 DNA: TGTGCCAGCAGCAACCCCGGGACTAGCGGAGCCTACAATGAGCAGTTCTTC

D gene: TRBD1
clone size: few
J gene: TRBJ2-1
V gene: TRBV20-1
CDR3 protein: CSARRGQGAYNEQFF
CDR3 DNA: TGCAGTGCTAGAAGGGGACAGGGGGCCTACAATGAGCAGTTCTTC

D gene: .
clone size: .
J gene: TRBJ1-4
V gene: TRBV7-2
CDR3 protein: CASSSPNEKLFF
CDR3 DNA: TGTGCCAGCAGCTCTCCGAATGAAAAACTGTTTTTT

D gene: .
clone size: few
J gene: TRBJ1-2
V gene: TRBV18
CDR3 protein: CASSFTGEFYTF
CDR3 DNA: TGTGCCAGCTCATTCACCGGCGAGTTCTACACCTTC

D gene: TRBD2
clone size: many
J gene: TRBJ2-3
V gene: TRBV5-1
CDR3 protein: CASSSGTSGGTDTQYF
CDR3 DNA: TGCGCCAGCAGCTCCGGGACTAGCGGGGGCACAGATACGCAGTATTTT

D gene: .
clone size: .
J gene: TRBJ2-1
V gene: TRBV6-2/TRBV6-3
CDR3 protein: CASRERRNNEQFF
CDR3 DNA: TGTGCCAGCAGGGAGCGGAGAAACAATGAGCAGTTCTTC

D gene: .
clone size: few
J gene: TRBJ1-6
V gene: TRBV6-1
CDR3 protein: CASSGVFQGPLHF
CDR3 DNA: TGTGCCAGCAGTGGGGTATTTCAGGGCCCCCTCCACTTT

D gene: TRBD1
clone size: .
J gene: TRBJ2-7
V gene: TRBV6-1
CDR3 protein: CASSTPRDRSSYEQYF
CDR3 DNA: TGTGCCAGCAGCACTCCAAGGGACAGGAGCTCCTACGAGCAGTACTTC

D gene: .
clone size: few
J gene: TRBJ2-1
V gene: TRBV18
CDR3 protein: CASSPASLTMSGSPQFF
CDR3 DNA: TGTGCCAGCTCACCAGCGAGTTTAACAATGAGCGGTTCCCCGCAGTTCTTC

D gene: .
clone size: few
J gene: TRBJ2-3
V gene: TRBV5-1
CDR3 protein: CASSSGLDTQYF
CDR3 DNA: TGCGCCAGCAGCTCGGGGCTAGATACGCAGTATTTT

D gene: .
clone size: few
J gene: TRBJ2-1
V gene: TRBV7-9
CDR3 protein: CASSFLSRSYSYNEQFF
CDR3 DNA: TGTGCCAGCAGCTTCCTCTCCCGGTCGTACTCCTACAATGAGCAGTTCTTC

D gene: TRBD2
clone size: few
J gene: TRBJ2-7
V gene: TRBV27
CDR3 protein: CASSPGLAGEVQYF
CDR3 DNA: TGTGCCAGCAGTCCGGGACTAGCGGGAGAGGTGCAGTACTTC

D gene: TRBD2
clone size: few
J gene: TRBJ2-2
V gene: TRBV5-5
CDR3 protein: CASSRVGTTNTGELFF
CDR3 DNA: TGTGCCAGCAGCCGCGTAGGGACTACCAACACCGGGGAGCTGTTTTTT

D gene: TRBD1
clone size: few
J gene: TRBJ2-5
V gene: TRBV28
CDR3 protein: CASSLHGVGGGETQYF
CDR3 DNA: TGTGCCAGCAGTTTACACGGAGTAGGGGGCGGAGAGACCCAGTACTTC

D gene: .
clone size: .
J gene: TRBJ1-4
V gene: TRBV7-2
CDR3 protein: CASSYQGLNNEKLFF
CDR3 DNA: TGTGCCAGCAGCTATCAAGGGTTAAATAATGAAAAACTGTTTTTT

D gene: .
clone size: .
J gene: TRBJ2-7
V gene: TRBV6-2/TRBV6-3
CDR3 protein: CASSRRDAKYF
CDR3 DNA: TGTGCCAGCAGCCGTCGGGACGCCAAGTACTTC

D gene: .
clone size: few
J gene: TRBJ2-7
V gene: TRBV6-2/TRBV6-3
CDR3 protein: CASAKGQASSSYEQYF
CDR3 DNA: TGTGCCAGCGCTAAAGGGCAGGCGTCGTCCTCCTACGAGCAGTACTTC

D gene: TRBD1
clone size: many
J gene: TRBJ2-7
V gene: TRBV10-2
CDR3 protein: CASSSQGAYEQYF
CDR3 DNA: TGCGCCAGCAGTTCACAGGGGGCCTACGAGCAGTACTTC

D gene: .
clone size: .
J gene: TRBJ1-2
V gene: TRBV28
CDR3 protein: CASRKTGLRGYTF
CDR3 DNA: TGTGCCAGCAGAAAGACAGGCCTGCGAGGCTACACCTTC

D gene: .
clone size: .
J gene: TRBJ2-2
V gene: TRBV12-3/TRBV12-4
CDR3 protein: CASSFRSVDTGELFF
CDR3 DNA: TGTGCCAGCAGTTTTCGGAGCGTAGACACCGGGGAGCTGTTTTTT

D gene: TRBD1
clone size: once
J gene: TRBJ1-5
V gene: TRBV7-8
CDR3 protein: CASSLEGAGQPQHF
CDR3 DNA: TGTGCCAGCAGCTTAGAGGGGGCCGGGCAGCCCCAGCATTTT

D gene: .
clone size: .
J gene: TRBJ1-4
V gene: TRBV5-1
CDR3 protein: CASSLGHSEKLFF
CDR3 DNA: TGCGCCAGCAGCTTGGGACATTCCGAAAAACTGTTTTTT

D gene: .
clone size: many
J gene: TRBJ1-1
V gene: TRBV7-8
CDR3 protein: CASSLAGRDTEAFF
CDR3 DNA: TGTGCCAGCAGCTTAGCTGGCCGGGACACTGAAGCTTTCTTT

D gene: .
clone size: few
J gene: TRBJ1-3
V gene: TRBV6-1
CDR3 protein: CASSLLGQGAGNTIYF
CDR3 DNA: TGTGCCAGCAGCCTACTAGGGCAGGGTGCTGGAAACACCATATATTTT

D gene: .
clone size: few
J gene: TRBJ1-1
V gene: TRBV4-1
CDR3 protein: CASSQNQGGDEAFF
CDR3 DNA: TGCGCCAGCAGCCAAAACCAGGGAGGCGATGAAGCTTTCTTT

D gene: .
clone size: .
J gene: TRBJ1-1
V gene: TRBV5-1
CDR3 protein: CASSPWPGSGDEAFF
CDR3 DNA: TGCGCCAGCAGCCCATGGCCTGGCAGCGGCGACGAAGCTTTCTTT

D gene: .
clone size: .
J gene: TRBJ2-6
V gene: TRBV19
CDR3 protein: CASIGRSGANVLTF
CDR3 DNA: TGTGCCAGTATTGGCCGCTCTGGGGCCAACGTCCTGACTTTC

D gene: .
clone size: .
J gene: TRBJ2-5
V gene: TRBV4-2
CDR3 protein: CASSESGAETQYF
CDR3 DNA: TGTGCCAGCAGCGAATCAGGGGCCGAGACCCAGTACTTC

D gene: .
clone size: .
J gene: TRBJ2-1
V gene: TRBV24-1
CDR3 protein: CATSDLSGYNEQFF
CDR3 DNA: TGTGCCACCAGTGATTTGAGCGGGTACAATGAGCAGTTCTTC

D gene: .
clone size: few
J gene: TRBJ1-1
V gene: TRBV5-1
CDR3 protein: CASSSLRSGNTEAFF
CDR3 DNA: TGCGCCAGCAGCTCCCTTAGGAGTGGGAACACTGAAGCTTTCTTT

D gene: .
clone size: few
J gene: TRBJ1-4
V gene: TRBV5-1
CDR3 protein: CASSALSTNEKLFF
CDR3 DNA: TGCGCCAGCAGCGCGCTATCCACTAATGAAAAACTGTTTTTT

D gene: TRBD2
clone size: .
J gene: TRBJ2-1
V gene: TRBV5-1
CDR3 protein: CASSPGAASGLYNEQFF
CDR3 DNA: TGCGCCAGCAGCCCTGGAGCAGCTAGCGGGTTGTACAATGAGCAGTTCTTC

D gene: TRBD1
clone size: few
J gene: TRBJ1-2
V gene: TRBV19
CDR3 protein: CASSPTGGVGYTF
CDR3 DNA: TGTGCCAGTAGTCCCACAGGGGGCGTTGGCTACACCTTC

D gene: TRBD1
clone size: few
J gene: TRBJ2-7
V gene: TRBV20-1
CDR3 protein: CSAREDGTGASYEQYF
CDR3 DNA: TGCAGTGCTAGAGAGGACGGGACAGGGGCCTCCTACGAGCAGTACTTC

D gene: .
clone size: few
J gene: TRBJ2-5
V gene: TRBV28
CDR3 protein: CASSFWKTQETQYF
CDR3 DNA: TGTGCCAGCAGTTTTTGGAAGACCCAAGAGACCCAGTACTTC

D gene: .
clone size: .
J gene: TRBJ2-7
V gene: TRBV10-3
CDR3 protein: CAISESLQYEQYF
CDR3 DNA: TGTGCCATCAGTGAGTCGTTGCAGTACGAGCAGTACTTC

D gene: TRBD1
clone size: .
J gene: TRBJ2-3
V gene: TRBV28
CDR3 protein: CASTIGTGHTQYF
CDR3 DNA: TGTGCCAGCACCATAGGGACAGGTCATACGCAGTATTTT